Below, 32 T cell receptor beta chains from the same sample are listed, as sequenced in a study of cytomegalovirus exposure and HLA in healthy donors. Primers: 60 Vbeta forward and 13 Jbeta reverse. Generated by immunoSEQ multiplex PCR, the TCRdb table keeps only in-frame clones and is missing some. The table has tens of thousands of clones, roughly 67% seen once. Sequencing was done on a sample of PBMCs. The receptors were gathered from a boy aged 5-17 years in good health and CMV-seropositive.

This clone was seen once. This rearrangement joins TRBV7-2 to TRBJ2-3, with 9 nucleotides matching TRBD1. The germline CDR1 and CDR2 sequences are SGHTA and FQGNSA. The J segment lost 4 bases and the V segment lost 5 bases, leaving 13 bases of the junction unmatched. The CDR3 is 17 residues long. CDR3 DNA sequence: TGTGCCAGCAGCATAGGGTTCCGGGACAGGGCCCCAGATACGCAGTATTTT. Its protein product is CASSIGFRDRAPDTQYF.

This chain connects TRBV7-9 to TRBJ2-5; no firm D call. CDR3 length: 14 amino acids. Germline V gene lookup returns CDR1 SEHNR and CDR2 FQNEAQ (reference sequence). Trimming shortened V by 1 base and J by 2 bases, and 8 bases separated the two germline ends. The DNA of the CDR3 is TGTGCCAGCAGCTTAGTAGCCTCTCAAGAGACCCAGTACTTC. This gives the protein CASSLVASQETQYF.

The rearrangement uses TRBV28 and TRBJ1-2; D remains unclear. The CDR3 is made up of 12 amino acids. V was cut by 6 bases and J by 5 bases, with 10 bases left in between. Germline CDR1 MDHEN, CDR2 SYDVKM. CDR3: CASRFELYGYTF. CDR3 nucleotide sequence: TGTGCCAGCAGATTCGAGCTTTATGGCTACACCTTC.

The chain employs TRBV5-1 and TRBJ2-1; 10 bases agree with TRBD1. Germline V gives CDR1 SGHRS, CDR2 YFSETQ. V shed 4 bases, J shed 0 bases, and the junction held 13 bases outside the gene matches. The CDR3 length is 19 residues. CDR3 amino acids: CASSASPGTGVSSYNEQFF. DNA for the CDR3: TGCGCCAGCAGCGCGAGTCCCGGGACAGGGGTAAGCTCCTACAATGAGCAGTTCTTC.

The chain carries TRBV5-1 and TRBJ1-2; a weak D match, TRBD1 (6 bases). V lost 2 bases, J lost 7 bases, and 21 bases lay in between. The CDR3 spans 16 residues. The V gene's germline CDR1 is SGHRS and CDR2 YFSETQ. CDR3 in amino acids: CASSLQGALAGAGYTF. CDR3 DNA: TGCGCCAGCAGCTTACAGGGTGCATTGGCTGGGGCTGGCTACACCTTC.

There are a few counts of this clone. The J gene is TRBJ1-1, the V gene TRBV30, with D possibly matching TRBD1 (6 bases). Germline V gene lookup returns CDR1 GTSNPN and CDR2 SVGIG (reference sequence). V was cut by 2 bases and J by 0 bases, with 16 bases left in between. The CDR3 loop spans 16 amino acids. CDR3 in DNA: TGTGCCTGGAGTCATGAAGGGGGGGTAATGAACACTGAAGCTTTCTTT. Amino acid sequence: CAWSHEGGVMNTEAFF.

V and J are TRBV6-5 and TRBJ2-1; TRBD1 might be the D (6 bases). From germline, CDR1 is MNHEY and CDR2 SVGAGI. The CDR3 contains 13 residues. With 6 bases removed from V and 3 bases from J, the gap between germline ends came to 9 bases. CDR3 sequence (DNA): TGTGCCAGCAGGACAGGTATCTACAATGAGCAGTTCTTC. Translation: CASRTGIYNEQFF.

The chain uses TRBV27 and TRBJ2-5, with D perhaps matching TRBD1 (7 bases). Germline assignment: CDR1 MNHEY and CDR2 SMNVEV (reference sequence). V gave up 6 bases and J gave up 4 bases, with 15 bases separating them. The CDR3 has 14 residues. CDR3: CASSHRGGLETQYF. Written as DNA, the CDR3 is TGTGCCAGCAGCCACAGGGGAGGTTTAGAGACCCAGTACTTC.

Only one count was recorded for this clone. The chain has TRBV6-6 and TRBJ1-2; D perhaps matches TRBD1 (6 bases). Trimming stripped 10 bases from V and 8 bases from J, with 20 bases between. In germline, CDR1 is MNHNY, CDR2 SVGAGI (reference sequence). The CDR3 runs to 13 residues. The CDR3 reads CATTSGGARGYTF. DNA for the CDR3: TGTGCCACGACCTCCGGGGGGGCGCGAGGCTACACCTTC.

The genes are TRBV6-1 and TRBJ1-1, with 8 bases that match TRBD1. Germline V gives CDR1 MNHNS, CDR2 SASEGT. J lost 5 bases, V lost 3 bases, and 2 bases had no gene match. The CDR3 totals 13 residues. The CDR3 bases are TGTGCCAGCAGTGACAGGGGGCGAACTGAAGCTTTCTTT. Its translation: CASSDRGRTEAFF.

This sequence joins TRBV2 and TRBJ2-4; D is perhaps TRBD1 (6 bases). Germline CDR1 reads SNHLY; CDR2 reads FYNNEI. The CDR3 consists of 13 residues. The V and J ends lost 3 bases and 4 bases respectively, with 7 bases between them. CDR3 region: CASSDRGKNIQYF. The CDR3 nucleotides read TGTGCCAGCAGTGACAGGGGTAAAAACATTCAGTACTTC.

The chain employs TRBV6-5 and TRBJ2-2, with no clear D. The CDR3 extends over 16 amino acids. V was clipped by 2 bases and J by 4 bases, with 14 bases between them. Germline V gene lookup returns CDR1 MNHEY and CDR2 SVGAGI. The CDR3 DNA follows: TGTGCCAGCAGTTACACGACGGTCCGCGGCACCGGGGAGCTGTTTTTT. It encodes CASSYTTVRGTGELFF.

This clone turned up a few times. This rearrangement joins TRBV11-2 to TRBJ2-7, with D possibly being TRBD1 (5 bases). CDR1 and CDR2 from the germline V gene are SGHAT and FQNNGV. V shed 4 bases and J shed 2 bases, with 18 bases lying between them. The CDR3 contains 16 residues. The CDR3 DNA reads TGTGCCAGCAGCTCGCTCCAGGGAATGAGTACCTACGAGCAGTACTTC. The encoded protein is CASSSLQGMSTYEQYF.

CDR3 DNA: TGTGCCAGCAGCTTGGCCCACAGGTTCAACGAGCAGTACTTC. Protein sequence: CASSLAHRFNEQYF. The chain links TRBV5-6 to TRBJ2-7; a weak D match, TRBD1 (5 bases). Trimming left V 0 bases short and J 5 bases short, with 12 bases between. This CDR3 spans 14 amino acids. Germline lookup yields CDR1 SGHDT and CDR2 YYEEEE.

V is TRBV29-1 and J is TRBJ2-1; 7 bases are a match to TRBD2. CDR1 and CDR2 from the germline V gene are SQVTM and ANQGSEA. With V trimmed by 6 bases and J by 4 bases, 12 bases remained unmatched. CDR3 length equals 15 residues. The DNA for the CDR3 is TGCAGCGTGGTCCGATGGGGGGAGGGGTACAATGAGCAGTTCTTC. Protein: CSVVRWGEGYNEQFF.

The CDR3 spells CASGLLSGSGVMWSYNEQFF. The CDR3 bases are TGTGCTAGTGGTCTCCTGAGTGGGAGCGGGGTTATGTGGTCGTACAATGAGCAGTTCTTC. V and J are TRBV12-5 and TRBJ2-1; 7 positions agree with TRBD2. The germline V gene encodes CDR1 LGHNT and CDR2 FRNRAP. V shed 5 bases, J shed 4 bases, and the junction held 23 bases outside the gene matches. The CDR3 is 20 residues long.

The CDR3 region is CASSLESGVNTGELFF. CDR3 nucleotide sequence: TGTGCCAGCAGCTTAGAGAGCGGGGTGAACACCGGGGAGCTGTTTTTT. The genes are TRBV7-2 and TRBJ2-2; 7 bases map to TRBD2. The CDR3 extends over 16 amino acids. Germline CDR1 reads SGHTA; CDR2 reads FQGNSA. Trimming removed 1 base from V and 1 base from J; junction bases left unmatched: 3.

The V and J genes are TRBV19 and TRBJ2-7; tentatively, D is TRBD1 (6 bases). The CDR3 runs 13 residues. The germline CDR1 and CDR2 sequences are LNHDA and SQIVND (reference sequence). Trimming took 4 bases from V and 4 from J, leaving 11 bases between them. The CDR3 sequence: CASSTGVGYEQYF. CDR3 sequence (DNA): TGTGCCAGTAGTACAGGGGTAGGTTACGAGCAGTACTTC.

The V and J genes are TRBV30 and TRBJ1-6; D perhaps matches TRBD1 (5 bases). The CDR3 runs 17 residues. Trimming left V 3 bases short and J 0 bases short, with 15 bases between. CDR1 is GTSNPN and CDR2 is SVGIG in the germline V gene (reference sequence). CDR3 protein: CAWRPLIDSSYNSPLHF. CDR3 in DNA: TGTGCCTGGAGGCCCTTAATCGACAGCTCCTATAATTCACCCCTCCACTTT.

The gene calls are TRBV9 and TRBJ2-7; 7 bases map to TRBD2. Per the germline V gene, CDR1 is SGDLS and CDR2 is YYNGEE. Germline trimming cut 0 bases from V and 3 bases from J; bases unmatched to any gene: 6. The CDR3 covers 15 residues. CDR3 nucleotide sequence: TGTGCCAGCAGCGTAGTTGGAGGGGAGGGCTACGAGCAGTACTTC. Its protein is CASSVVGGEGYEQYF. Full variable domain (remainder filled in from reference TRBV9 and TRBJ2-7): DSGVTQTPKHLITATGQRVTLRCSPRSGDLSVYWYQQSLDQGLQFLIQYYNGEERAKGNILERFSAQQFPDLHSELNLSSLELGDSALYFCASSVVGGEGYEQYFGPGTRLTVT.

As DNA, the CDR3 is TGTGCCAGCAGCGGTAGCGGGAGGGCCGGTACGCAGTATTTT. This sequence encodes CASSGSGRAGTQYF. The chain employs TRBV2 and TRBJ2-3; 11 nucleotides match TRBD2. Germline V gene lookup returns CDR1 SNHLY and CDR2 FYNNEI. V trimming: 6 bases; J trimming: 8 bases; junction bases outside the gene matches: 7. The CDR3 sequence is 14 residues long.

The chain recombines TRBV5-6 with TRBJ2-7; 7 bases are shared with TRBD1. J was trimmed by 3 bases and V by 4 bases; bases with no gene match: 10. Looked up from germline, CDR1 is SGHDT and CDR2 is YYEEEE. This CDR3 contains 15 residues. The chain's CDR3 is CASSLELDRYYEQYF. The CDR3 nucleotides are TGTGCCAGCAGCCTAGAATTGGACAGGTACTACGAGCAGTACTTC.

There are a few counts of this clone. The chain carries TRBV25-1 and TRBJ1-2; D is ambiguous. This CDR3 has 13 amino acids. Between the trimmed V and J ends, which lost 5 bases and 6 bases, there was a span of 13 bases. CDR1 is MGHDK, CDR2 SYGVNS, per germline. The CDR3 sequence: CASSYTPLNGYTF. The CDR3 region has the DNA TGTGCCAGCAGTTACACCCCGCTGAATGGCTACACCTTC.

The chain is built from TRBV6-1 and TRBJ2-7; 8 nucleotides match TRBD1. This CDR3 contains 15 residues. Germline V CDR1 and CDR2: MNHNS, SASEGT. V shed 6 bases and J 4 bases; nucleotides not matched to a gene: 11. The CDR3 nucleotides read TGTGCCAGCAGAAGCGCCGGGACAGGCACATACGAGCAGTACTTC. It is translated as CASRSAGTGTYEQYF.

The V and J genes are TRBV13 and TRBJ2-1; 7 nucleotides match TRBD2. J lost 0 bases, V lost 4 bases, and 6 bases had no gene match. The germline V gene encodes CDR1 PRHDT and CDR2 FYEKMQ (reference sequence). The length of the CDR3 is 16 residues. The CDR3 spells CASSSTSESSYNEQFF. Here the CDR3 DNA reads TGTGCCAGCAGCTCTACTAGCGAGAGCTCCTACAATGAGCAGTTCTTC. The full variable domain, with the rest looked up from reference TRBV13 and TRBJ2-1, is AAGVIQSPRHLIKEKRETATLKCYPIPRHDTVYWYQQGPGQDPQFLISFYEKMQSDKGSIPDRFSAQQFSDYHSELNMSSLELGDSALYFCASSSTSESSYNEQFFGPGTRLTVL.

The chain has TRBV5-1 and TRBJ2-2; 13 bases map to TRBD2. CDR3 length equals 18 residues. Germline values: CDR1 SGHRS, CDR2 YFSETQ. V was pared by 3 bases and J by 0 bases, with 5 bases of the junction left unmatched. The CDR3 here is CASSSGTSGTPNTGELFF. CDR3 DNA: TGCGCCAGCAGCTCAGGGACTAGCGGGACTCCGAACACCGGGGAGCTGTTTTTT.

The sample holds one count of this clone. The chain joins TRBV7-2 to TRBJ2-5, with 11 bases fitting TRBD2. The trim removed 2 bases at V and 4 bases at J, leaving 6 bases unmatched. Germline CDR1 and CDR2: SGHTA and FQGNSA. The CDR3 contains 16 residues. In nucleotides, the CDR3 is TGTGCCAGCAGCTTAATGGTAGCGGGGGGGCCAGAGACCCAGTACTTC. Its translation: CASSLMVAGGPETQYF.

This sequence joins TRBV19 and TRBJ1-1; D is undetermined. The V gene's germline CDR1 is LNHDA and CDR2 SQIVND (reference sequence). V gave up 2 bases and J gave up 3 bases, with 7 bases separating them. The length of the CDR3 is 13 residues. In DNA, the CDR3 is TGTGCCAGTAGTATAATCCGGGACACTGAAGCTTTCTTT. It specifies CASSIIRDTEAFF.

The chain employs TRBV14 and TRBJ1-2; D remains unclear. The germline gives CDR1 SGHDN, CDR2 FVKESK. V lost 1 base to trimming and J lost 5 bases, with 8 bases between them. This CDR3 has 13 amino acids. This chain's CDR3 is CASSQGLLYGYTF. Here the CDR3 DNA reads TGTGCCAGCAGCCAAGGATTACTGTATGGCTACACCTTC. The whole variable domain, filled in from reference TRBV14 and TRBJ1-2, reads EAGVTQFPSHSVIEKGQTVTLRCDPISGHDNLYWYRRVMGKEIKFLLHFVKESKQDESGMPNNRFLAERTGGTYSTLKVQPAELEDSGVYFCASSQGLLYGYTFGSGTRLTVV.

The chain employs TRBV30 and TRBJ1-5, with a possible D match to TRBD1 (5 bases). Germline lookup yields CDR1 GTSNPN and CDR2 SVGIG (reference sequence). V was trimmed by 0 bases and J by 2 bases, leaving 8 bases between them. This CDR3 spans 14 amino acids. CDR3 in DNA: TGTGCCTGGAGTGTCTCGGGGGGCAATCAGCCCCAGCATTTT. The encoded protein is CAWSVSGGNQPQHF.

The rearrangement links TRBV7-2 to TRBJ2-1, with no clear D. This CDR3 has 11 amino acids. Germline CDR1 reads SGHTA; CDR2 reads FQGNSA. V dropped 4 bases and J dropped 8 bases, with 6 bases sitting between them. CDR3 coding DNA: TGTGCCAGCAGCTCGTTCGATGAGCAGTTCTTC. It is translated as CASSSFDEQFF.

V gene TRBV19 combines with J gene TRBJ1-1, with D possibly matching TRBD1 (6 bases). Germline V lookup: CDR1 LNHDA, CDR2 SQIVND (reference sequence). V was pared by 3 bases and J by 4 bases, with 9 bases between. The CDR3 consists of 13 residues. The CDR3 DNA sequence: TGTGCCAGTAGTATCACAGGGAGCACTGAAGCTTTCTTT. Encoded protein: CASSITGSTEAFF.